This TCR beta chain emerged from a study of cytomegalovirus exposure and HLA in healthy donors. Primers included in the PCR were 60 Vbeta and 13 Jbeta primers. The assay was immunoSEQ multiplex PCR, and TCRdb's table has in-frame clones only and misses some. The sample includes 110,000 to 150,000 clones. The germline V and J ends were trimmed by 1 base and 0 bases, with 9 bases remaining between them. CDR3 length: 15 residues. The germline gives CDR1 SEHNR, CDR2 FQNEAQ (reference sequence). What was sequenced was PBMCs. The chain has TRBV7-9 and TRBJ1-2; a weak D match, TRBD1 (5 bases). The sequence came from a male donor in good health and CMV-seronegative. The CDR3 here is CASSLGGQPNYGYTF. DNA of the CDR3: TGTGCCAGCAGCTTAGGGGGCCAGCCTAACTATGGCTACACCTTC.